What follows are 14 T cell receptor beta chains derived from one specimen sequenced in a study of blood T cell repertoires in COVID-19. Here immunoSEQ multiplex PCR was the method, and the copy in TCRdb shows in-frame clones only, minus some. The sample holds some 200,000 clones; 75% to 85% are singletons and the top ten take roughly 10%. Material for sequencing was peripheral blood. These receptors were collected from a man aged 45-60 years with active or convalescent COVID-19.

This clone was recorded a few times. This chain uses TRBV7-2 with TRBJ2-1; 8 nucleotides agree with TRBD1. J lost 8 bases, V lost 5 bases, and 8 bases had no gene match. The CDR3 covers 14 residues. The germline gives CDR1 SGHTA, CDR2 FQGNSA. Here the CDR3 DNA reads TGTGCCAGCAGCGATCCCGGGACAGGAGATGAGCAGTTCTTC. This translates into CASSDPGTGDEQFF.

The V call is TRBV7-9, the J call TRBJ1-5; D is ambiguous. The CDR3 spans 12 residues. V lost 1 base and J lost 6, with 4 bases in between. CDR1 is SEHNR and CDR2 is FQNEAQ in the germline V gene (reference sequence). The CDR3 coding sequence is TGTGCCAGCAGCTTAGACTTTCAGCCCCAGCATTTT. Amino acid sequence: CASSLDFQPQHF.

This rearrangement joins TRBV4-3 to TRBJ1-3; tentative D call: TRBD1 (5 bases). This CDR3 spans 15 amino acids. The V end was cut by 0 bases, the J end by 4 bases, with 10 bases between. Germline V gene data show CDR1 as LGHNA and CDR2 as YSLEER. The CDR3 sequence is CASSQDARVGNTIYF. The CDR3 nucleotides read TGCGCCAGCAGCCAAGATGCCAGGGTCGGAAACACCATATATTTT.

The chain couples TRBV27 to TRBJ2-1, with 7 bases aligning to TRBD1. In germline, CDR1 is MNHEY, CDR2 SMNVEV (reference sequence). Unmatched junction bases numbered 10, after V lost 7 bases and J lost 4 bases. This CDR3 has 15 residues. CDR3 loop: CASTKTGPLYNEQFF. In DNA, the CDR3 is TGTGCCAGCACCAAGACAGGGCCCTTATACAATGAGCAGTTCTTC.

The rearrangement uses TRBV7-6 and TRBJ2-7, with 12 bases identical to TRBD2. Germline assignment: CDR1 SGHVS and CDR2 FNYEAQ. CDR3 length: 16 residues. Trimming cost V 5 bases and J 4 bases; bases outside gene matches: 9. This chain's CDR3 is CASSARLAGVGYEQYF. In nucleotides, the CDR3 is TGTGCCAGCAGCGCTAGACTAGCGGGAGTCGGTTACGAGCAGTACTTC.

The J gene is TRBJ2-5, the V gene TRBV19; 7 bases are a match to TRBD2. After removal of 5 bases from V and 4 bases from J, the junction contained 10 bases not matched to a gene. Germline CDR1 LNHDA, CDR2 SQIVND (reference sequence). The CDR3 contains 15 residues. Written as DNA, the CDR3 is TGTGCCAGTAGTCCCTCCGGGGGGTTAGGAGAGACCCAGTACTTC. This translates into CASSPSGGLGETQYF.

CDR3 nucleotides: TGTGCCAGCAGCTTCGGCGGGGCGACCTACAATGAGCAGTTCTTC. Amino acid sequence: CASSFGGATYNEQFF. This chain joins TRBV7-2 and TRBJ2-1; possibly TRBD2 for D (6 bases). V was trimmed by 3 bases and J by 2 bases, leaving 11 bases between them. The CDR3 extends over 15 amino acids. CDR1 is SGHTA, CDR2 FQGNSA, per germline.

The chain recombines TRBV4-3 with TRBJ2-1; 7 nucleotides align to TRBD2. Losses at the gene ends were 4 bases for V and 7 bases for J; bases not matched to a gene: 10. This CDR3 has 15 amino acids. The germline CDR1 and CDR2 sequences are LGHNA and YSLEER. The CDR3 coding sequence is TGCGCCAGCAGCCGGGGCGGCGGGAGTACGAATGAGCAGTTCTTC. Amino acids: CASSRGGGSTNEQFF.

For the CDR3, the DNA is TGTGCCTGGAGTAACCTCGGGAGGGCCGACGAGCAGTACTTC. Residues: CAWSNLGRADEQYF. V and J are TRBV30 and TRBJ2-7; 8 bases are a match to TRBD2. This CDR3 has 14 residues. The germline V gene encodes CDR1 GTSNPN and CDR2 SVGIG (reference sequence). V shed 2 bases and J 5 bases; nucleotides not matched to a gene: 8.

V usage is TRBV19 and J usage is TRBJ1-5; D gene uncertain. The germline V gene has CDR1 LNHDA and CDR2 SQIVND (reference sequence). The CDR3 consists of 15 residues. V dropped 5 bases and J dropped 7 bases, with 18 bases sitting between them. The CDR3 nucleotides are TGTGCCAGTAGTTCGGGGTGGGGTTTTGGCCAGCCCCAGCATTTT. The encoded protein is CASSSGWGFGQPQHF. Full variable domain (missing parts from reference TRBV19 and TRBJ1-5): DGGITQSPKYLFRKEGQNVTLSCEQNLNHDAMYWYRQDPGQGLRLIYYSQIVNDFQKGDIAEGYSVSREKKESFPLTVTSAQKNPTAFYLCASSSGWGFGQPQHFGDGTRLSIL.

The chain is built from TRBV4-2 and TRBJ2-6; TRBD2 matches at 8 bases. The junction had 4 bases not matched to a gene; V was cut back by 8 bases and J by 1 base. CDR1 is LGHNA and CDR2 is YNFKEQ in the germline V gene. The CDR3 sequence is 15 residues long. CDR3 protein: CASHPGGSGANVLTF. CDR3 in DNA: TGTGCCAGCCACCCGGGGGGGTCTGGGGCCAACGTCCTGACTTTC.

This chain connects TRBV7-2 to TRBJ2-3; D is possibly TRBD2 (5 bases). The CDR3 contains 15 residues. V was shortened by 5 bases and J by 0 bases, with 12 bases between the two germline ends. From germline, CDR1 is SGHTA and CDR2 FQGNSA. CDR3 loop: CASSRPGKSTDTQYF. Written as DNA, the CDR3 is TGTGCCAGCAGCCGTCCGGGGAAAAGCACAGATACGCAGTATTTT.

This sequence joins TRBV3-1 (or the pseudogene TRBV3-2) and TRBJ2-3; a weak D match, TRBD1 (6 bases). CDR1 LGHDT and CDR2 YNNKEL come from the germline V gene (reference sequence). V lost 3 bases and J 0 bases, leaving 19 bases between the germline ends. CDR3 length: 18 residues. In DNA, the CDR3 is TGTGCCAGCAGCCACGACTACATGACAGGACCTAGCACAGATACGCAGTATTTT. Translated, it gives CASSHDYMTGPSTDTQYF.

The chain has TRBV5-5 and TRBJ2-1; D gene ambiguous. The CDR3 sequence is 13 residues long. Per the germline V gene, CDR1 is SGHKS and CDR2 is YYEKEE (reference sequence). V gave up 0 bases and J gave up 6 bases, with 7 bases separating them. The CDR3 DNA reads TGTGCCAGCAGCTTGGGACAACTCAATGAGCAGTTCTTC. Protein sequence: CASSLGQLNEQFF.